What follows are 21 T cell receptor beta chains derived from one specimen sequenced in a study of T cell responses to AZD1222 COVID-19 vaccine. Clones were read by immunoSEQ multiplex PCR, and TCRdb kept only the in-frame ones, dropping some. This table holds under 150,000 clones, around nine tenths found once. The source was peripheral blood, collected on day 0 of AZD1222 vaccination. The receptor set was obtained from an adult in good health.

This chain connects TRBV5-4 to TRBJ1-2, with unresolved D. Germline V gene data show CDR1 as SGHNT and CDR2 as YYREEE (reference sequence). The CDR3 sequence is 12 residues long. Trimming cost V 1 base and J 7 bases, with 8 bases left between them. CDR3 in DNA: TGTGCCAGCAGCTTGATAATGGGTGGCTACACCTTC. It is translated as CASSLIMGGYTF.

The V call is TRBV6-2 or TRBV6-3, the J call TRBJ1-1, with TRBD1 as a possible D gene (6 bases). This CDR3 spans 14 amino acids. Germline assignment: CDR1 MNHEY and CDR2 SVGEGT. The germline V and J ends were trimmed by 0 bases and 4 bases, with 9 bases remaining between them. The CDR3 nucleotides are TGTGCCAGCAGTTACTCGGGGGGCTCCACTGAAGCTTTCTTT. This gives the protein CASSYSGGSTEAFF.

This clone has only a few counts. The chain employs TRBV7-3 and TRBJ2-1, with D perhaps matching TRBD2 (6 bases). V was trimmed by 2 bases and J by 5 bases, leaving 13 bases between them. Germline loops: CDR1 SGHTA, CDR2 FQGTGA. CDR3 size: 15 residues. CDR3 coding DNA: TGTGCCAGCAGCTTAGAACTAGCCTCAAACAATGAGCAGTTCTTC. It translates to CASSLELASNNEQFF.

The rearrangement links TRBV2 to TRBJ2-6; TRBD1 matches at 9 bases. Germline-derived CDR1 and CDR2 are SNHLY and FYNNEI. CDR3 size: 17 residues. The J segment lost 2 bases and the V segment lost 6 bases, leaving 8 bases of the junction unmatched. The CDR3 nucleotides read TGTGCCAGCAGCCTCGGGACAGGGAAAGCTGGGGCCAACGTCCTGACTTTC. Translated, it gives CASSLGTGKAGANVLTF. The whole variable domain, filled in from reference TRBV2 and TRBJ2-6, reads EPEVTQTPSHQVTQMGQEVILRCVPISNHLYFYWYRQILGQKVEFLVSFYNNEISEKSEIFDDQFSVERPDGSNFTLKIRSTKLEDSAMYFCASSLGTGKAGANVLTFGAGSRLTVL.

The chain joins TRBV5-6 to TRBJ2-2; maybe TRBD2 (7 bases). V lost 6 bases, J lost 3 bases, and 15 bases lay in between. CDR1 SGHDT and CDR2 YYEEEE come from the germline V gene. CDR3 length equals 15 residues. The DNA for the CDR3 is TGTGCCAGCAAGGGGGGGTACCGAGACACCGGGGAGCTGTTTTTT. As protein: CASKGGYRDTGELFF.

The rearrangement uses TRBV12-2 and TRBJ2-3; TRBD2, the table's D call, was not compared with the DNA. TRBV12-2 is classified as a pseudogene. CDR3 length equals 17 residues. CDR3 region: CASRFPLGGLSTDTQYF. The CDR3 DNA reads as TGTGCAAGTCGCTTCCCACTCGGCGGGCTTAGCACAGATACGCAGTATTTT.

This clone was detected a few times. This chain joins TRBV7-2 and TRBJ1-5; D not resolved. CDR3 length: 16 amino acids. Germline CDR1 reads SGHTA; CDR2 reads FQGNSA. V lost 6 bases and J 0 bases, leaving 15 bases between the germline ends. CDR3: CASSESRGSSNQPQHF. CDR3 DNA: TGTGCCAGCAGTGAGAGCCGTGGCAGTAGCAATCAGCCCCAGCATTTT.

This clone was counted only a few times. This sequence joins TRBV19 and TRBJ2-7, with D tentatively TRBD1 (5 bases). The germline V gene has CDR1 LNHDA and CDR2 SQIVND (reference sequence). V was pared by 4 bases and J by 0 bases, with 13 bases between. CDR3 size: 15 residues. The CDR3 sequence is CASSRGFLDSYEQYF. The CDR3 bases are TGTGCCAGTAGTAGGGGCTTCCTCGACTCCTACGAGCAGTACTTC. Based on the CDR3 plus reference TRBV19 and TRBJ2-7, the full variable domain is DGGITQSPKYLFRKEGQNVTLSCEQNLNHDAMYWYRQDPGQGLRLIYYSQIVNDFQKGDIAEGYSVSREKKESFPLTVTSAQKNPTAFYLCASSRGFLDSYEQYFGPGTRLTVT.

This clone was counted once. This chain joins TRBV19 and TRBJ2-7; perhaps TRBD2 as D (6 bases). CDR3 length: 14 amino acids. The germline V gene encodes CDR1 LNHDA and CDR2 SQIVND (reference sequence). Deletions cut 5 bases from V and 7 bases from J, with 18 bases between. The CDR3 loop is CASSVLWAAGEQYF. The DNA of the CDR3 is TGTGCCAGTAGTGTCCTTTGGGCGGCGGGGGAGCAGTACTTC.

This chain uses TRBV9 with TRBJ1-1; tentatively, D is TRBD1 (6 bases). This CDR3 has 15 residues. The V gene lost 6 bases and the J gene lost 1 base, with 16 bases spanning the gap. CDR1 and CDR2 from the germline V gene are SGDLS and YYNGEE. For the CDR3, the DNA is TGTGCCAGCACCCGAGGTGGAGGGGGGAACACTGAAGCTTTCTTT. Translating gives CASTRGGGGNTEAFF. The full variable domain, with the rest looked up from reference TRBV9 and TRBJ1-1, is DSGVTQTPKHLITATGQRVTLRCSPRSGDLSVYWYQQSLDQGLQFLIQYYNGEERAKGNILERFSAQQFPDLHSELNLSSLELGDSALYFCASTRGGGGNTEAFFGQGTRLTVV.

This clone was observed a single time. The rearrangement links TRBV5-1 to TRBJ1-2; the match to TRBD1 covers 8 bases. This CDR3 spans 14 amino acids. Germline V gene data show CDR1 as SGHRS and CDR2 as YFSETQ. V was pared by 3 bases and J by 5 bases, with 6 bases of the junction left unmatched. The CDR3 DNA is TGCGCCAGCAGCTCGGGACAGGAGATTTATGGCTACACCTTC. This gives the protein CASSSGQEIYGYTF.

The chain combines TRBV7-9 with TRBJ1-2, with 8 bases aligning to TRBD1. The ends lost 11 bases at V and 4 bases at J; junction bases unmatched: 6. The germline V gene has CDR1 SEHNR and CDR2 FQNEAQ (reference sequence). The length of the CDR3 is 12 residues. CDR3 in amino acids: CAETGGTYGYTF. CDR3 nucleotides: TGTGCCGAAACAGGGGGTACCTATGGCTACACCTTC.

This clone was detected only once. The gene calls are TRBV30 and TRBJ1-3; possible D gene TRBD1, 6 bases. V was pared by 5 bases and J by 4 bases, with 15 bases between. Germline V lookup: CDR1 GTSNPN, CDR2 SVGIG (reference sequence). The CDR3 spans 14 residues. The CDR3 spells CAWAKTGAGNTIYF. CDR3 coding DNA: TGTGCCTGGGCGAAGACAGGCGCCGGAAACACCATATATTTT.

As regards this clone: This sample also contains other DNA sequences that code for the same CDR3. The V and J genes are TRBV2 and TRBJ2-6, with 8 bases identical to TRBD1. This CDR3 comprises 15 residues. From germline, CDR1 is SNHLY and CDR2 FYNNEI. Unmatched junction bases numbered 2, after V lost 5 bases and J lost 2 bases. CDR3 nucleotides: TGTGCCAGCAGTAGACAGGGGACTGGGGCCAACGTCCTGACTTTC. Protein: CASSRQGTGANVLTF.

The chain is built from TRBV4-2 and TRBJ2-7; D not certain. V lost 0 bases, J lost 3 bases, and 15 bases lay in between. The CDR3 runs 16 residues. The germline V gene encodes CDR1 LGHNA and CDR2 YNFKEQ. CDR3 sequence reads: CASSQDKTSKGYEQYF. Here the CDR3 DNA reads TGTGCCAGCAGCCAAGATAAAACCTCTAAAGGCTACGAGCAGTACTTC.

The chain has TRBV10-3 and TRBJ2-1, with D tentatively TRBD1 or TRBD2 (5 bases each). V lost 3 bases, J lost 6 bases, and 15 bases lay in between. The CDR3 extends over 15 amino acids. CDR1 is ENHRY and CDR2 is SYGVKD in the germline V gene. DNA of the CDR3: TGTGCCATCAGTGAACCGGGACCCCAGGCCAATGAGCAGTTCTTC. Translating gives CAISEPGPQANEQFF.

The J gene is TRBJ1-1, the V gene TRBV15; 10 bases line up with TRBD1. The ends lost 6 bases at V and 5 bases at J; junction bases unmatched: 9. The V gene's germline CDR1 is LNHNV and CDR2 YYDKDF (reference sequence). The CDR3 covers 15 residues. The CDR3 loop is CATRRDRGLGTEAFF. CDR3 DNA: TGTGCCACCAGACGGGACAGGGGTTTAGGTACTGAAGCTTTCTTT.

The gene calls are TRBV27 and TRBJ1-1; D is unresolved. CDR1 MNHEY and CDR2 SMNVEV come from the germline V gene (reference sequence). The CDR3 runs to 13 residues. V lost 3 bases to trimming and J lost 5 bases, with 10 bases between them. Here the CDR3 DNA reads TGTGCCAGCAGTTTTGGTGGAGGGACTGAAGCTTTCTTT. This translates into CASSFGGGTEAFF.

The V gene is TRBV19, the J gene TRBJ1-5; the match to TRBD1 covers 7 bases. CDR1 and CDR2 from the germline V gene are LNHDA and SQIVND (reference sequence). V lost 3 bases and J lost 2; bases outside the gene matches: 1. The CDR3 consists of 14 residues. The CDR3 here is CASSITGGNQPQHF. The CDR3, as DNA: TGTGCCAGTAGTATTACAGGGGGCAATCAGCCCCAGCATTTT.

In its sample, this clone was seen once. The rearrangement joins TRBV6-4 to TRBJ2-2, with 9 bases identical to TRBD2. CDR3 length: 17 amino acids. The V gene's germline CDR1 is MRHNA and CDR2 SNTAGT. V lost 0 bases to trimming and J lost 4 bases; unmatched junction nucleotides: 6. The CDR3 spells CASSDSRGGPSTGELFF. The DNA of the CDR3 is TGTGCCAGCAGTGACTCGCGGGGGGGACCGTCCACCGGGGAGCTGTTTTTT.

The chain has TRBV5-6 and TRBJ1-5; D uncertain. The CDR3 is 16 amino acids. Germline CDR1 is SGHDT and CDR2 is YYEEEE. Trimming stripped 0 bases from V and 4 bases from J, with 14 bases between. CDR3: CASSLAVLTANQPQHF. The DNA for the CDR3 is TGTGCCAGCAGCTTGGCAGTTCTTACGGCAAATCAGCCCCAGCATTTT.